This TCR beta chain was recorded in a study of blood T cell repertoires in COVID-19 (dated by TCRdb to the early 2020s). Study-wide context: Collaborator samples came from the United States, Italy and Spain and covered acute and convalescent phases of COVID-19. The material from the prospective study consisted of cDNA or gDNA derived from T cells, B-cell-depleted T cells, or PBMCs. Deeply sampled blood TCRbeta repertoires from subjects exposed to, actively infected with, or recovered from COVID-19 were included in the dataset. A freely available public database, intended as a resource for researchers studying the immune response to SARS-CoV-2, is where the repertoires were released. The samples were drawn from the first 160 participants of the ongoing ImmuneRACE study and from 1,254 subjects provided by 6 global collaborators. A de-identified subject ID, COVID-19 status, age in years and sex were almost always included in the sample metadata. Where available, HLA class I and class II types were obtained from metadata supplied by the sample provider rather than from assay-based typing. What the study reported, not specific to this receptor: The quantity of clinical and demographic metadata differed by source and by participant and was supplied without curation.

From its cysteine to its phenylalanine, the CDR3 spans 14 amino acids. The DNA shown is the 42-base CDR3, in frame from base 1. CDR1 and CDR2 are read off the germline V gene as SGHVS and FQNEAQ. The germline V end is reduced by 3 bases and the J end by 5 bases; junction bases left unmatched: 3. Each collaborating institution followed its own protocols to collect whole blood in K2EDTA tubes. For TCRbeta analysis, collaborators shipped samples as frozen whole blood, isolated PBMCs, or DNA extracted from either of those sample types. A remark on this clone: Which antigen it targets is not known. Nothing much larger sits one base from this clone, and base qualities are not available.

TCRbeta CDR3 regions were amplified from genomic DNA by means of the immunoSEQ Assay, a bias-controlled multiplex PCR. The paper's processing steps were these. Within the assay, amplification of reference gene primers was used to estimate how many nucleated cells each sample contained. Sequence reads were collapsed and filtered to measure the absolute abundance of every unique TCRbeta CDR3 rearrangement. For each sample, productive Simpson clonality was calculated as the square root of Simpson's diversity index over productive rearrangements. As stored in TCRdb, this immuneACCESS dataset retains in-frame rearrangements with V and J assigned. A fraction of the clones does not appear; measured against another copy, unresolved V genes explain less than half of the discrepancy, and the remainder lacks a known reason. For V, J and clone size, that table is used; D and trimming come from the DNA. The sample table lists some 30,000 clones, about nine tenths of them with a count of one. The ten most abundant clones make up around an eighth of the sample.

This chain joins TRBV7-8 to TRBJ1-4; 7 junctional bases match TRBD1. The receptor was isolated from a human donor with active COVID-19. The donor label of this sample is uncertain. The sample was peripheral blood. The DNA sequence is given as TGTGCCAGCAGCTTGGGACAGTTGAATGAAAAACTGTTTTTT. It is translated as CASSLGQLNEKLFF.